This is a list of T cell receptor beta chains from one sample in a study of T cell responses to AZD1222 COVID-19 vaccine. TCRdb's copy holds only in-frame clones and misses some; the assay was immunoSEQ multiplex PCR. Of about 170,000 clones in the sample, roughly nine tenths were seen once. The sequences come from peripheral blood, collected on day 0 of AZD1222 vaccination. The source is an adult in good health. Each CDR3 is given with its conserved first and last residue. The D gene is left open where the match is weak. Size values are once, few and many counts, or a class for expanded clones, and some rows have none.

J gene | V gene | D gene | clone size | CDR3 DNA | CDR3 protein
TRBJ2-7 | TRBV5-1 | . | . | TGCGCCAGCAGCGCTTCTAACTACGAGCAGTACTTC | CASSASNYEQYF
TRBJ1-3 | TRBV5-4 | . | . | TGTGCCAGCAGCCGGGATCCCGGCCTCTCTGGAAACACCATATATTTT | CASSRDPGLSGNTIYF
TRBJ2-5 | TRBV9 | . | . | TGTGCCAGCAGCGCCGGAGGGTCCAAAGAGACCCAGTACTTC | CASSAGGSKETQYF
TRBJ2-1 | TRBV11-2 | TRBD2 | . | TGTGCCAGCAGCTTAGGAACCCGACTAGCGGGAGGGAAGAATGAGCAGTTCTTC | CASSLGTRLAGGKNEQFF
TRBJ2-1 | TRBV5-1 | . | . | TGCGCCAGCAGCTTGTCAGACAATGAGCAGTTCTTC | CASSLSDNEQFF
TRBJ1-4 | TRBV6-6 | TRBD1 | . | TGTGCCAGCAGTTTAGGACAGGGGAATGAAAAACTGTTTTTT | CASSLGQGNEKLFF
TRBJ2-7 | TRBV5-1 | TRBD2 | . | TGCGCCAGCAGTCCCAATGGGGCTAGCGGGAGGGCCTCCTACGAGCAGTACTTC | CASSPNGASGRASYEQYF
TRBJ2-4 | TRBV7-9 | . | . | TGTGCCAGCAGCTTAGCCCGGGGAGGCCCCGAGTACTTC | CASSLARGGPEYF
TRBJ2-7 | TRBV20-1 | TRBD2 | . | TGCAGTGCTATACTAGCGGAGAGGGAATACTTC | CSAILAEREYF
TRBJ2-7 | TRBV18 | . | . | TGTGCCAGCTCACGGGACAACTACGAGCAGTACTTC | CASSRDNYEQYF
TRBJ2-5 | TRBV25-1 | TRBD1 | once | TGTGCCAGCAGTGAATCTGAGGGGGCCCGAGAGACCCAGTACTTC | CASSESEGARETQYF
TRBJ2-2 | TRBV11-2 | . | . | TGTGCCAGCAGCTTTCCCACCGGGGAGCTGTTTTTT | CASSFPTGELFF
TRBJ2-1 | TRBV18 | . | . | TGTGCCAGCTCACCAGAGGGGACAAGAAGCTCCTACAATGAGCAGTTCTTC | CASSPEGTRSSYNEQFF
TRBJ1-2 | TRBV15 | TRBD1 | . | TGTGCCACCAGCAGAGCTCCCCCCCGGGACAGGGGCTATGGCTACACCTTC | CATSRAPPRDRGYGYTF
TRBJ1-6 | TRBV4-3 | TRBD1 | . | TGCGCCAGCAGCCAAGAAGGGACAGGGAGTTCACCCCTCCACTTT | CASSQEGTGSSPLHF
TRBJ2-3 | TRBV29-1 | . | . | TGCAGCGTTGTACCGGTCACAGATACGCAGTATTTT | CSVVPVTDTQYF
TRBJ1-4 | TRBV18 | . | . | TGTGCCAGCTCACTCACCGGCAGGGAACGTCGTGAAAAACTGTTTTTT | CASSLTGRERREKLFF
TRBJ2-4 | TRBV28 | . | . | TGTGCCAGCAGTAGTACAGGGGCGGGAACCAAAAACATTCAGTACTTC | CASSSTGAGTKNIQYF
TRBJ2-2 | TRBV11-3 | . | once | TGTGCCAGCAGCTTGCAGAACACCGGGGAGCTGTTTTTT | CASSLQNTGELFF
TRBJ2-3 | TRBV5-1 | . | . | TGCGCCAGCAGCATCACTCGCACAGATACGCAGTATTTT | CASSITRTDTQYF
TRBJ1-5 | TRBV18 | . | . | TGTGCCAGCTCACCAGTCGGAGGAGGGCAGCCCCAGCATTTT | CASSPVGGGQPQHF
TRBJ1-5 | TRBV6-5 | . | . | TGTGCCAGCAGAACAGGGAGTGGGAATCAGCCCCAGCATTTT | CASRTGSGNQPQHF
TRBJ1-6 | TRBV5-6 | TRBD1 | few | TGTGCCAGCAGCTTTTTGGGACAGGTGAGGGATTCACCCCTCCACTTT | CASSFLGQVRDSPLHF
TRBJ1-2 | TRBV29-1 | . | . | TGCAGCGTTGGCCGCTCCAGCTGGGGCTACACCTTC | CSVGRSSWGYTF
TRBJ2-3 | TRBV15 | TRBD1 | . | TGTGCCACCAGCAGAGACAAGACAGGGGTTTCGGATACGCAGTATTTT | CATSRDKTGVSDTQYF
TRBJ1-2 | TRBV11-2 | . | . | TGTGCCAGCAGCCTAGAGGGCCAACAAGCTAACTATGGCTACACCTTC | CASSLEGQQANYGYTF
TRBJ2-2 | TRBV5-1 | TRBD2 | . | TGCGCCAGCACCAGTGCGGGGGGGCCCAGGACCGGGGAGCTGTTTTTT | CASTSAGGPRTGELFF
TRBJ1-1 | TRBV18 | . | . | TGTGCCAGCTCACCACTCGTACAATCCATGAACACTGAAGCTTTCTTT | CASSPLVQSMNTEAFF
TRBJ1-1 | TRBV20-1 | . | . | TGCAGTGCTAGCCAACGGTTTGAAGCTTTCTTT | CSASQRFEAFF
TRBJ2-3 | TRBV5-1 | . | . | TGCGCCAGCAGCCCCGGGGGCACAGATACGCAGTATTTT | CASSPGGTDTQYF
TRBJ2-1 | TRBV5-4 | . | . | TGTGCCAGCAGCACCACAGGGAATGAGCAGTTCTTC | CASSTTGNEQFF
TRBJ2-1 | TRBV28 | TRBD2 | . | TGTGCCAGCAGTTCCGCAGCGGGAGGTTTCGATGAGCAGTTCTTC | CASSSAAGGFDEQFF
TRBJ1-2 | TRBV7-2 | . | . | TGTGCCAGCAGCCTCCGGGACATCCGGGGCTACACCTTC | CASSLRDIRGYTF
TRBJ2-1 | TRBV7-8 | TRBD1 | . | TGTGCCAGCAGCTTAGCGCGGACCCTACAGGGGCGATCCTACAATGAGCAGTTCTTC | CASSLARTLQGRSYNEQFF
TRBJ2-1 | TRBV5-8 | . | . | TGTGCCAGCAGCTCCGGGACCCTGCTCTACAATGAGCAGTTCTTC | CASSSGTLLYNEQFF
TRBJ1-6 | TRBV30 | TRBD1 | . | TGTGCCTGGACCTCGACCGGGACAGGGGGTTGGATGAGTAATTCACCCCTCCACTTT | CAWTSTGTGGWMSNSPLHF
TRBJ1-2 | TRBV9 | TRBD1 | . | TGTGCCAGCAGCGTAGAAGGACAGGAATATGGCTACACCTTC | CASSVEGQEYGYTF
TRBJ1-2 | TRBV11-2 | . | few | TGTGCCAGCAGCTTAGATAAGGGAGTCAACTATGGCTACACCTTC | CASSLDKGVNYGYTF
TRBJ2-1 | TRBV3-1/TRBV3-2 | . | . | TGTGCCAGCAGCCAACCCCCCGAGGAGAGTTTTCGGTTCTTC | CASSQPPEESFRFF
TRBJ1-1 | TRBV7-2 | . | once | TGTGCCAGCAGCTTAGTCCCAGGGGTCGCTGAAGCTTTCTTT | CASSLVPGVAEAFF
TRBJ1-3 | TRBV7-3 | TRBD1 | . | TGTGCCAGCAGCTTAAATCCGGGACAGGTAGCCCCGGGAAACACCATATATTTT | CASSLNPGQVAPGNTIYF
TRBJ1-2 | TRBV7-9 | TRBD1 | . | TGTGCCAGCAGCGGAGAGGGACAGGCCAAGTTC | CASSGEGQAKF
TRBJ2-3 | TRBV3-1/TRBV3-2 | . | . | TGTGCCAGCAGCCAAGGGACTAGCACAGATACGCAGTATTTT | CASSQGTSTDTQYF
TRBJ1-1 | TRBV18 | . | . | TGTGCCAGCTCCCAGGGAGCGGACACTGAAGCTTTCTTT | CASSQGADTEAFF
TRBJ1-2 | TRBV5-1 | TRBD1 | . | TGCGCCAGCAGCTTGCTTACAGGGGGGTATGGCTACACCTTC | CASSLLTGGYGYTF